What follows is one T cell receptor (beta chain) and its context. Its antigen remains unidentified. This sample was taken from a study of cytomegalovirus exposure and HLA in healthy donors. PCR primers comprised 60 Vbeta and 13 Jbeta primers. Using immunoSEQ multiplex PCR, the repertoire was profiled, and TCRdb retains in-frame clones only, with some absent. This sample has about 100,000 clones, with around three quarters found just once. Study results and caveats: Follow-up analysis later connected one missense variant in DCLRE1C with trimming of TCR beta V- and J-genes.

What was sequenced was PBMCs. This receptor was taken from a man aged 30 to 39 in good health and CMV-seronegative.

The CDR3 sequence is CASSLNIETAIYGYTF. CDR3 bases: TGCGCCAGCAGCTTAAATATTGAGACAGCGATCTATGGCTACACCTTC. V and J are TRBV5-1 and TRBJ1-2; tentatively, D is TRBD1 (5 bases). Germline lookup yields CDR1 SGHRS and CDR2 YFSETQ. The length of the CDR3 is 16 residues. Trimming shortened V by 2 bases and J by 4 bases, and 18 bases separated the two germline ends. The full variable domain, completed using reference TRBV5-1 and TRBJ1-2, is KAGVTQTPRYLIKTRGQQVTLSCSPISGHRSVSWYQQTPGQGLQFLFEYFSETQRNKGNFPGRFSGRQFSNSRSEMNVSTLELGDSALYLCASSLNIETAIYGYTFGSGTRLTVV.